A single sample gave rise to the 4 T cell receptor beta chains below, sequenced in a study of CD8 T cells in Susac syndrome. Reverse transcription of 0.5 to 1 ug RNA used random hexamers. TCRdb fed the immunoSEQ multiplex PCR reads into MiXCR, producing one record per CDR3 protein. The sample contains about 100,000 distinct CDR3 sequences, 95% of which appear only once. The sample comprised CD8+ T cells from PBMCs. These receptors all come from a human donor with Susac syndrome.

This chain uses TRBV14 with TRBJ2-3; D gene unclear. V lost 1 base, J lost 6 bases, and 11 bases lay in between. There are 14 residues in the CDR3. Germline V gives CDR1 SGHDN, CDR2 FVKESK. The CDR3 DNA follows: TGTGCCAGCAGCCAAGTTTACGAGGCGGATACGCAGTATTTT. Translation gives CASSQVYEADTQYF.

The rearrangement uses TRBV29-1 and TRBJ1-2; D is unclear. Germline lookup yields CDR1 SQVTM and CDR2 ANQGSEA. CDR3 length equals 8 residues. This CDR3 reads CTLRGYTF. The DNA of the CDR3 is TGCACCCTCCGGGGCTACACCTTC.

This chain links TRBV4-2 with TRBJ2-3; 10 bases fit TRBD2. This CDR3 is 16 amino acids long. Per germline, CDR1 LGHNA and CDR2 YNFKEQ. J gave up 4 bases and V 5 bases, and 9 bases lay outside the gene matches. CDR3 nucleotides: TGTGCCAGCAGCTCAAACATAGCGGGAGGAGCAGATACGCAGTATTTT. It codes for CASSSNIAGGADTQYF.

The chain uses TRBV28 and TRBJ2-7; tentatively, D is TRBD1 or TRBD2 (5 bases each). Germline assignment: CDR1 MDHEN and CDR2 SYDVKM. Trimming cost V 8 bases and J 3 bases, with 23 bases left between them. The CDR3 is 16 residues long. The CDR3 spells CASLPSSVGGIYEQYF. CDR3 DNA: TGTGCCAGCCTGCCCTCGTCGGTTGGGGGTATCTACGAGCAGTACTTC.